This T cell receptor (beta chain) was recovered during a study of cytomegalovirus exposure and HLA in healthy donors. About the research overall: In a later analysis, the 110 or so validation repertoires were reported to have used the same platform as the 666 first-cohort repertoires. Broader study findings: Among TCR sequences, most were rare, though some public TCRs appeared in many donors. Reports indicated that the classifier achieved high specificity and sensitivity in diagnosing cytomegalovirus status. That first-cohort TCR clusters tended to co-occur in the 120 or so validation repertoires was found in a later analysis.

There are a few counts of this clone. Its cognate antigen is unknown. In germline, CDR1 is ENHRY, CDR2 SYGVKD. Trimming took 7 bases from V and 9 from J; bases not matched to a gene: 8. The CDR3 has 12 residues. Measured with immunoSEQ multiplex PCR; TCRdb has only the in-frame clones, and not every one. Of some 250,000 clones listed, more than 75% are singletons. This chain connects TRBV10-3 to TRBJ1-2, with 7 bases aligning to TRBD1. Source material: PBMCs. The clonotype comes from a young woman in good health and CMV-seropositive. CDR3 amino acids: CAIKGQYESYTF. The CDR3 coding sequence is TGTGCCATCAAGGGACAGTATGAGAGCTACACCTTC.